The text below deals with one T cell receptor (beta chain). The source of the sample is a study of blood T cell repertoires in COVID-19. Across the whole study: The analysed material was cDNA or gDNA that came from T cells, B-cell-depleted T cells, or PBMCs.

Unmatched junction bases numbered 6, after V lost 4 bases and J lost 3 bases. Germline CDR1 SGHDT, CDR2 YYEEEE. There are 16 residues in the CDR3. Clones were read by immunoSEQ multiplex PCR, and TCRdb kept only the in-frame ones, dropping some. The top ten clones hold around 6.8% of a sample with about 140,000 clones, approximately 84% of them seen once. The TCR was taken from a human donor in a cohort sampled during active COVID-19. V and J are TRBV5-6 and TRBJ1-5; the match to TRBD1 covers 11 bases. Source material: peripheral blood. The CDR3 DNA reads as TGTGCCAGCAGCGCTGGACAGGGGGCGGTCAATCAGCCCCAGCATTTT. Amino acids: CASSAGQGAVNQPQHF.